The rows below give T cell receptor beta chains drawn from one sample of a study of T cell responses to AZD1222 COVID-19 vaccine. Data came from immunoSEQ multiplex PCR; TCRdb stores just in-frame clones and leaves some out. The sample carries fewer than 150,000 clones, about 92% recorded once. The sequenced sample was peripheral blood, obtained on day 0 of AZD1222 vaccination. The receptors derive from an adult in good health. The CDR3 runs from the conserved cysteine through the conserved F or W. Fields, in order: V gene, D gene, clone size, J gene, CDR3 DNA, CDR3 protein. A D gene is named only where the DNA matches it firmly. Not all rows give a size; the values are once, few, many and, for expanded clones, a class.

TRBV3-1/TRBV3-2,-,-,TRBJ2-7,TGTGCCAGCAGCCAAGACTCAGGGGCCAGGAATTACGAGCAGTACTTC,CASSQDSGARNYEQYF
TRBV30,-,-,TRBJ1-5,TGTGCCTGGGCCACAGGGTCCCATCAGCCCCAGCATTTT,CAWATGSHQPQHF
TRBV2,-,once,TRBJ1-3,TGTGCCAGCAGTCCCGGGGGGCTATCACGCTCTGGAAACACCATATATTTT,CASSPGGLSRSGNTIYF
TRBV12-3/TRBV12-4,-,-,TRBJ2-7,TGTGCCAGCAGTTCAGGAGGCTCCGAGCAGTACTTC,CASSSGGSEQYF
TRBV3-1/TRBV3-2,-,-,TRBJ2-3,TGTGCCAGCAGCCAAGGGCCGGAGGAAGGAACAGATACGCAGTATTTT,CASSQGPEEGTDTQYF
TRBV7-9,-,-,TRBJ1-2,TGTGCCAGCAGCTTAGGCAGCTATAACTATGGCTACACCTTC,CASSLGSYNYGYTF
TRBV6-5,-,-,TRBJ1-5,TGTGCCAGCAGTTACGCGTGGAATAGCAATCAGCCCCAGCATTTT,CASSYAWNSNQPQHF
TRBV9,TRBD2,-,TRBJ2-1,TGTGCCAGCAGCCCAGCGGGGGGGTCCTACAATGAGCAGTTCTTC,CASSPAGGSYNEQFF
TRBV5-1,TRBD2,-,TRBJ2-5,TGCGCCAGCAGCTTTAGCGGGGGCGGGGAGACCCAGTACTTC,CASSFSGGGETQYF
TRBV6-2/TRBV6-3,-,once,TRBJ2-2,TGTGCCAGCAGCTCACTTTCCCACGGGGAGCTGTTTTTT,CASSSLSHGELFF
TRBV19,TRBD1,-,TRBJ1-5,TGTGCCACCGACAGGGTAAAGAGCAATCAGCCCCAGCATTTT,CATDRVKSNQPQHF
TRBV5-4,-,-,TRBJ1-1,TGTGCCAGCAGCTTGGGGGTCAGCAGGGACACTGAAGCTTTCTTT,CASSLGVSRDTEAFF
TRBV14,-,-,TRBJ2-3,TGTGCCAGCAGCCAAGATGGACTTTCCACAGATACGCAGTATTTT,CASSQDGLSTDTQYF
TRBV2,-,-,TRBJ2-7,TGTGCCGGCTGGGGGTCCAAGCACCATCATAGCTCCTACGAGCAGTACTTC,CAGWGSKHHHSSYEQYF
TRBV7-2,-,once,TRBJ2-1,TGTGCCAGCAACCAAGTCCTGGGAGGCACGCAGTTCTTC,CASNQVLGGTQFF
TRBV7-2,-,-,TRBJ1-5,TGTGCCAGCAGCTGGGGGGGGACTCAGCCCCAGCATTTT,CASSWGGTQPQHF
TRBV7-2,TRBD2,once,TRBJ2-7,TGTGCCAGCAGCTTAGTGGGAGGGTCTATGGACGAGCAGTACTTC,CASSLVGGSMDEQYF
TRBV19,TRBD1,once,TRBJ2-7,TGTGCCAGTAGCCCGGGACAGGGGGGCTACGAGCAGTACTTC,CASSPGQGGYEQYF
TRBV2,-,-,TRBJ1-5,TGTGCCAGCAGTGTGAGTTTGGCGTTGGATCGGACTGGCAATCAGCCCCAGCATTTT,CASSVSLALDRTGNQPQHF
TRBV18,TRBD2,-,TRBJ2-4,TGTGCCAGCTCACCGCCCGGGACTAGCGGGAGGTCTCCCAAAAACATTCAGTACTTC,CASSPPGTSGRSPKNIQYF
TRBV29-1,-,-,TRBJ2-5,TGCAGCGTTGCTGGGGCTTATAAAGAGACCCAGTACTTC,CSVAGAYKETQYF
TRBV7-8,TRBD1,few,TRBJ1-5,TGTGCCAGCAGCCCGACGGGACAGGGGGCCAAGGGCAATCAGCCCCAGCATTTT,CASSPTGQGAKGNQPQHF